The 28 T cell receptor beta chains presented below share a single source sample, sequenced in a study of type 1 and type 2 diabetes patients. PCR was run on genomic DNA. Multiplex PCR with 30 forward and 13 reverse primers amplified the TCR beta CDR3. TCRdb fed the multiplex PCR reads into MiXCR, producing one record per CDR3 protein. The repertoire has around 300,000 distinct CDR3 sequences, roughly 50% of them found once; the top ten carry approximately 15%. Sequenced: peripheral blood mononuclear cells (PBMCs). Source of these receptors: a man between 18 and 35 years old with type 2 diabetes.

The gene calls are TRBV2 and TRBJ2-3, with D tentatively TRBD2 (5 bases). CDR1 is SNHLY and CDR2 is FYNNEI in the germline V gene. V dropped 6 bases and J dropped 2 bases, with 9 bases sitting between them. The CDR3 runs 13 residues. CDR3 sequence: CASRRVDTDTQYF. CDR3 nucleotides: TGTGCCAGCAGGCGGGTGGACACAGATACGCAGTATTTT.

This chain connects TRBV9 to TRBJ1-4, with 8 positions matching TRBD1. J was trimmed by 6 bases and V by 4 bases; bases with no gene match: 8. This CDR3 has 15 residues. The V gene's germline CDR1 is SGDLS and CDR2 YYNGEE. The CDR3 DNA follows: TGTGCCAGCAGCACTCGGACAGGGCCAGATGAAAAACTGTTTTTT. Its translation is CASSTRTGPDEKLFF. Based on the CDR3 plus reference TRBV9 and TRBJ1-4, the full variable domain is DSGVTQTPKHLITATGQRVTLRCSPRSGDLSVYWYQQSLDQGLQFLIQYYNGEERAKGNILERFSAQQFPDLHSELNLSSLELGDSALYFCASSTRTGPDEKLFFGSGTQLSVL.

The chain carries TRBV20-1 and TRBJ2-1, with 9 bases fitting TRBD2. The length of the CDR3 is 13 residues. Trimming at V came to 3 bases and at J to 6 bases, leaving 3 bases not matched to a gene. Germline CDR1 is DFQATT and CDR2 is SNEGSKA (reference sequence). Here the CDR3 DNA reads TGCAGTGCTAGTGCGGGGGGGCTCAATGAGCAGTTCTTC. Its translation: CSASAGGLNEQFF.

This clonotype was seen a handful of times. The genes are TRBV27 and TRBJ2-7; possibly TRBD1 for D (6 bases). CDR1 and CDR2 from the germline V gene are MNHEY and SMNVEV (reference sequence). This CDR3 region has 13 residues. V lost 6 bases, J lost 0 bases, and 9 bases lay in between. The chain's CDR3 is CASRQGYSYEQYF. The CDR3, as DNA: TGTGCCAGCAGACAGGGATACTCCTACGAGCAGTACTTC.

This clonotype has only a few counts. V usage is TRBV7-8 and J usage is TRBJ1-1; maybe TRBD1 (5 bases). V shed 1 base and J shed 1 base, with 10 bases lying between them. In germline, CDR1 is SGHVS, CDR2 FQNEAQ. The CDR3 runs to 15 residues. The CDR3 DNA is TGTGCCAGCAGCTTAGAGAGGACACGGAACACTGAAGCTTTCTTT. The encoded protein is CASSLERTRNTEAFF.

The rearrangement links TRBV12-3 or TRBV12-4 to TRBJ2-3; a possible D gene is TRBD2 (5 bases). The CDR3 is 13 amino acids. The V gene lost 7 bases and the J gene lost 6 bases, with 14 bases spanning the gap. In nucleotides, the CDR3 is TGTGCCAGCACCCCTCCTCCGGGGGATACGCAGTATTTT. Amino acids: CASTPPPGDTQYF.

On this clonotype: As the CDR3 is not closed by the conserved phenylalanine or tryptophan, this likely results from a read error. The J gene is TRBJ1-6, the V gene TRBV9, with D maybe TRBD1 (5 bases). V lost 0 bases to trimming and J lost 9 bases, with 13 bases between them. This CDR3 has 15 residues. From germline, CDR1 is SGDLS and CDR2 YYNGEE. This CDR3 is CASSVGWQGSSPLHS. Written as DNA, the CDR3 is TGTGCCAGCAGCGTAGGTTGGCAGGGCTCTTCACCCCTCCACTCT.

This clonotype came up many times. The V call is TRBV2, the J call TRBJ2-5, with D maybe TRBD1 (7 bases). V dropped 4 bases and J dropped 0 bases, with 9 bases sitting between them. From germline, CDR1 is SNHLY and CDR2 FYNNEI. The CDR3 runs to 14 residues. The DNA of the CDR3 is TGTGCCAGCAGTGCAGGGGGGAACCAAGAGACCCAGTACTTC. This sequence encodes CASSAGGNQETQYF.

The J gene is TRBJ1-2, the V gene TRBV15; 8 bases match TRBD1. The CDR3 covers 14 residues. The V and J ends lost 0 bases and 10 bases, in that order; junction bases with no gene match: 7. From germline, CDR1 is LNHNV and CDR2 YYDKDF (reference sequence). DNA of the CDR3: TGTGCCACCAGCAGAGATCTGGGACAGGTTGACTACACCTTC. This sequence encodes CATSRDLGQVDYTF.

CDR3 DNA sequence: TGTGCCAGTAGCCCTTCTCCGGGACTAGCGGGACGGGGAGCCAATGAGCAGTTCTTC. Translated: CASSPSPGLAGRGANEQFF. The J gene is TRBJ2-1, the V gene TRBV19; 13 bases are shared with TRBD2. The CDR3 is 19 amino acids. The V gene's germline CDR1 is LNHDA and CDR2 SQIVND (reference sequence). Trimming took 6 bases from V and 6 from J; bases not matched to a gene: 17.

The chain uses TRBV20-1 and TRBJ2-3; 9 nucleotides line up with TRBD1. This CDR3 contains 14 residues. Germline assignment: CDR1 DFQATT and CDR2 SNEGSKA (reference sequence). CDR3 region: CSATGTGSLDTQYF. As DNA, the CDR3 is TGCAGCGCAACCGGGACAGGGTCGTTGGATACGCAGTATTTT.

The DNA of the CDR3 is TGTGCCAGCAAAAGGACAGGGGGTAATTCACCCCTCCACTTT. It is translated as CASKRTGGNSPLHF. The genes are TRBV6-5 and TRBJ1-6; 10 bases align to TRBD1. V shed 7 bases, J shed 6 bases, and the junction held 3 bases outside the gene matches. Germline V gives CDR1 MNHEY, CDR2 SVGAGI. The CDR3 is made up of 14 amino acids.

This sequence joins TRBV29-1 and TRBJ1-1; D possibly corresponds to TRBD1 (5 bases). Per germline, CDR1 SQVTM and CDR2 ANQGSEA. There are 13 residues in the CDR3. Trimming left V 5 bases short and J 0 bases short, with 10 bases between. CDR3 nucleotide sequence: TGCAGCGTTCGTAGGGACCTGAACACTGAAGCTTTCTTT. Translation gives CSVRRDLNTEAFF.

The V call is TRBV19, the J call TRBJ1-2; 8 bases align to TRBD1. CDR3 size: 15 residues. Germline CDR1 reads LNHDA; CDR2 reads SQIVND (reference sequence). V was pared by 2 bases and J by 5 bases, with 7 bases of the junction left unmatched. CDR3 in amino acids: CASSISRTGTYGYTF. CDR3 in DNA: TGTGCCAGTAGTATATCTCGGACAGGGACTTATGGCTACACCTTC.

With respect to this clonotype: In this CDR3 the conserved last residue, phenylalanine or tryptophan, is missing, so a read error is likely. It is unclear where the CDR3 begins or ends on the DNA, so no DNA is shown, and the CDR3 is as TCRdb lists it. The chain is built from TRBV7-8 and TRBJ2-6; the table's TRBD2 call for D was not verified on the DNA. The CDR3 is made up of 8 amino acids, end residues included. Germline assignment: CDR1 SGHVS and CDR2 FQNEAQ. The CDR3 sequence: CASSYGSG.

The rearrangement uses TRBV28 and TRBJ2-7, with D maybe TRBD2 (6 bases). The V gene lost 2 bases and the J gene lost 2 bases, with 13 bases spanning the gap. There are 15 residues in the CDR3. Germline CDR1 and CDR2: MDHEN and SYDVKM. CDR3 nucleotides: TGTGCCAGCAGTTTACAGGCGGGGAGGCCCTACGAGCAGTACTTC. This sequence encodes CASSLQAGRPYEQYF.

The rearrangement uses TRBV10-3 and TRBJ1-5; 7 bases fit TRBD1. J gave up 5 bases and V 2 bases, and 9 bases lay outside the gene matches. The germline V gene has CDR1 ENHRY and CDR2 SYGVKD. The CDR3 is 16 residues long. The chain's CDR3 is CAISELMWTGDQPQHF. CDR3 bases: TGTGCCATCAGTGAGCTCATGTGGACAGGCGATCAGCCCCAGCATTTT.

The V and J genes are TRBV14 and TRBJ1-1, with a possible D match to TRBD1 (5 bases). The V end was cut by 6 bases, the J end by 4 bases, with 12 bases between. Germline V gene sequence: CDR1 SGHDN, CDR2 FVKESK. This CDR3 has 13 amino acids. The CDR3 loop reads CASSGGAGTEAFF. The CDR3 DNA is TGTGCCAGCAGTGGGGGTGCGGGCACTGAAGCTTTCTTT. The complete variable domain, with remaining parts taken from reference TRBV14 and TRBJ1-1, reads EAGVTQFPSHSVIEKGQTVTLRCDPISGHDNLYWYRRVMGKEIKFLLHFVKESKQDESGMPNNRFLAERTGGTYSTLKVQPAELEDSGVYFCASSGGAGTEAFFGQGTRLTVV.

At least ten counts were recorded for this clonotype. The junction does not match germline at one end; this may be a read error. The rearrangement links TRBV12-3 or TRBV12-4 to TRBJ2-6, with D possibly being TRBD2 (6 bases). The CDR3 consists of 15 residues. The CDR3 nucleotides read TGTGCCAGCAGCTTAGGAGGGTCTGGGGCCAACGTCCTGACTTTC. This gives the protein CASSLGGSGANVLTF.

V gene TRBV9 combines with J gene TRBJ2-1; a possible D gene is TRBD2 (6 bases). Trimming took off 4 bases at V and 5 bases at J, with 13 bases between the two ends. Germline V gene sequence: CDR1 SGDLS, CDR2 YYNGEE. The CDR3 extends over 14 amino acids. CDR3 sequence: CASSPGTPNNEQFF. CDR3 coding DNA: TGTGCCAGCAGCCCCGGGACTCCCAACAATGAGCAGTTCTTC.

J is TRBJ2-2 and V is TRBV7-8; D gene ambiguous. Trimming cost V 4 bases and J 5 bases, with 11 bases left between them. Per the germline V gene, CDR1 is SGHVS and CDR2 is FQNEAQ. This CDR3 region has 14 residues. The CDR3 DNA reads TGTGCCAGCAGCTCAGCAGTCCCGACCGGGGAGCTGTTTTTT. It yields the protein CASSSAVPTGELFF.

The V call is TRBV5-1, the J call TRBJ1-2; D is unresolved. The CDR3 is made up of 15 amino acids. V shed 1 base and J shed 4 bases, with 14 bases lying between them. Germline V gene lookup returns CDR1 SGHRS and CDR2 YFSETQ. CDR3 residues: CASSLNQPPGYGYTF. CDR3 bases: TGCGCCAGCAGCTTGAATCAGCCCCCAGGCTATGGCTACACCTTC.

This clonotype appeared a few times. The rearrangement joins TRBV2 to TRBJ1-4; TRBD1 might be the D (5 bases). Germline V gives CDR1 SNHLY, CDR2 FYNNEI. The germline V and J ends were trimmed by 6 bases and 3 bases, with 29 bases remaining between them. CDR3 length: 20 amino acids. The DNA of the CDR3 is TGTGCCAGCAGCGACCCCACCGGGACCGTACTATATGGGGCTAATGAAAAACTGTTTTTT. Residues: CASSDPTGTVLYGANEKLFF.

This chain connects TRBV10-1 to TRBJ2-1; TRBD2 might be the D (6 bases). The CDR3 is made up of 14 amino acids. CDR1 is WNHNN, CDR2 SYGVQD, per germline (reference sequence). V lost 3 bases to trimming and J lost 1 base, with 7 bases between them. CDR3 DNA sequence: TGCGCCAGCAGTGACGGGGGATCCTACAATGAGCAGTTCTTC. This gives the protein CASSDGGSYNEQFF.

This rearrangement joins TRBV20-1 to TRBJ2-3; D is ambiguous. V dropped 8 bases and J dropped 7 bases, with 10 bases sitting between them. CDR3 length equals 10 residues. Germline V gives CDR1 DFQATT, CDR2 SNEGSKA (reference sequence). The CDR3 loop is CSWYRYTQYF. CDR3 nucleotides: TGCAGTTGGTATCGGTATACGCAGTATTTT.

The chain carries TRBV20-1 and TRBJ1-1; D remains ambiguous. The germline V gene has CDR1 DFQATT and CDR2 SNEGSKA (reference sequence). The CDR3 runs to 15 residues. The V end lost 0 bases, the J end lost 6 bases, and 17 bases lay between the germline ends. This CDR3 reads CSARDPSRRRAEAFF. CDR3 coding DNA: TGCAGTGCTAGAGATCCCTCCCGAAGGCGCGCTGAAGCTTTCTTT.

This clonotype was observed a few times. The chain couples TRBV15 to TRBJ2-7; D ambiguous. CDR3 size: 13 residues. Germline assignment: CDR1 LNHNV and CDR2 YYDKDF (reference sequence). The V and J ends lost 1 base and 3 bases respectively, with 7 bases between them. The CDR3 DNA sequence: TGTGCCACCAGCAGAGGAATGAACTACGAGCAGTACTTC. Its protein is CATSRGMNYEQYF.

The table lists this clonotype with a few counts. This chain uses TRBV28 with TRBJ2-7, with TRBD1 identical over 10 bases. V shed 6 bases, J shed 4 bases, and the junction held 9 bases outside the gene matches. Germline V gene data show CDR1 as MDHEN and CDR2 as SYDVKM. The CDR3 is made up of 15 amino acids. The CDR3 nucleotides read TGTGCCAGCAGCACTCCCGGGACAGGGGTGTACGAGCAGTACTTC. This encodes CASSTPGTGVYEQYF.